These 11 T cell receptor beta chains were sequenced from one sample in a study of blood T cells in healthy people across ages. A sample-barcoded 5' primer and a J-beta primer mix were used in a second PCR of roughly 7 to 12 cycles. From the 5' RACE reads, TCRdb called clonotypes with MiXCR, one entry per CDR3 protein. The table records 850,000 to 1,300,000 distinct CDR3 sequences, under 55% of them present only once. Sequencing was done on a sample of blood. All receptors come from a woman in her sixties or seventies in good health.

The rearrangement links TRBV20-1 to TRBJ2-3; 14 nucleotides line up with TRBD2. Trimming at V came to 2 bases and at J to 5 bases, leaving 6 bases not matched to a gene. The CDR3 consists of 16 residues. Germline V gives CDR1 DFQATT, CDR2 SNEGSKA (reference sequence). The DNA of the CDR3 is TGCAGTGCTAGACTCCAGACTAGCGGGAGGGGAGATACGCAGTATTTT. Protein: CSARLQTSGRGDTQYF.

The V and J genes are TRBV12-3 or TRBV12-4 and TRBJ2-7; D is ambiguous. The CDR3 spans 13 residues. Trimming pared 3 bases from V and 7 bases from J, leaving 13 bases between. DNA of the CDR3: TGTGCCAGCAGTTTGCTCGACCCCAATGAGCAGTACTTC. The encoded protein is CASSLLDPNEQYF.

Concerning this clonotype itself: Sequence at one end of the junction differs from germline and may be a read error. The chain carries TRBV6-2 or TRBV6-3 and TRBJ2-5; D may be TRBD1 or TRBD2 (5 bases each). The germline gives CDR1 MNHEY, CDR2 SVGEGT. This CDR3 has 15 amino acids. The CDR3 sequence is CASSPVEGRREAQYF. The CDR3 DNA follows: TGTGCCAGCAGCCCGGTTGAGGGGCGCAGAGAGGCCCAGTACTTC.

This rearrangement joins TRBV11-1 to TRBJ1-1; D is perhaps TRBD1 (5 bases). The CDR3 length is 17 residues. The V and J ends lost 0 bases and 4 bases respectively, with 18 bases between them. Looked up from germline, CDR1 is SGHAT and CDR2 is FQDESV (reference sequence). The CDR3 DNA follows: TGTGCCAGCAGCTTAGCGCTGAGGGGCAACCGCGGCACTGAAGCTTTCTTT. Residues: CASSLALRGNRGTEAFF.

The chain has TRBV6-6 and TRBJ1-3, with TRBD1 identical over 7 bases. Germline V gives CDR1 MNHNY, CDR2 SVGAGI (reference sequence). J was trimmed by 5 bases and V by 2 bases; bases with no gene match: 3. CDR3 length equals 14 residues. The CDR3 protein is CASSYPGQRNTIYF. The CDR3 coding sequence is TGTGCCAGCAGTTACCCGGGACAGAGAAACACCATATATTTT.

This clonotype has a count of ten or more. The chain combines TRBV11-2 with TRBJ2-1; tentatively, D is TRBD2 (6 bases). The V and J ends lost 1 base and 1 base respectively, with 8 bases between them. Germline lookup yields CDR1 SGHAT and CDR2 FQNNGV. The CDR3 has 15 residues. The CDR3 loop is CASSLGGLSYNEQFF. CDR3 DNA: TGTGCCAGCAGCTTAGGGGGACTGTCCTACAATGAGCAGTTCTTC.

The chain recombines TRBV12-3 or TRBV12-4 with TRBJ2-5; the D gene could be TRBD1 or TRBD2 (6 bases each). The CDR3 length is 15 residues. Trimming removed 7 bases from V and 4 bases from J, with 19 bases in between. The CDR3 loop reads CASIQGGGAGETQYF. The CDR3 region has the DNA TGTGCCAGCATTCAAGGGGGAGGTGCCGGAGAGACCCAGTACTTC.

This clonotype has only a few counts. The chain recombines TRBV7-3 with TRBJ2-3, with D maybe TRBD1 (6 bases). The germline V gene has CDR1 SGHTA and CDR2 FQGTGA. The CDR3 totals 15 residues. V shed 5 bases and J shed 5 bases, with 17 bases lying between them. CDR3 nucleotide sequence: TGTGCCAGCAGCGGGGGCCAAAAGGGCGGAGATACGCAGTATTTT. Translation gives CASSGGQKGGDTQYF.

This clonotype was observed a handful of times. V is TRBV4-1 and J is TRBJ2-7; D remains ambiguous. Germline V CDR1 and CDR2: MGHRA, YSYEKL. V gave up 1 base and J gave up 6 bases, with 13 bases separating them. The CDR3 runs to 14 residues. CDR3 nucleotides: TGCGCCAGCAGCCAAGTTGGGGAACCAGTCGAGCAGTACTTC. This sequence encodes CASSQVGEPVEQYF.

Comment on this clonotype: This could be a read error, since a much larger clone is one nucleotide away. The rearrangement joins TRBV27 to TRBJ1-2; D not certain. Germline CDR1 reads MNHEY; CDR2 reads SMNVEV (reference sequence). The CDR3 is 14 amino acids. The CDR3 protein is CASILKGGNYGYTF. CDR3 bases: TGTGCCAGCATTTTAAAGGGCGGAAACTATGGCTACACCTTC.

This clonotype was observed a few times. The CDR3 DNA sequence: TGTGCCAGCAGCGTTAGCGGGAGTGCCTACGAGCAGTACTTC. It encodes CASSVSGSAYEQYF. The chain uses TRBV9 and TRBJ2-7; 9 nucleotides line up with TRBD2. V lost 2 bases to trimming and J lost 2 bases; unmatched junction nucleotides: 2. CDR3 length equals 14 residues. Germline V lookup: CDR1 SGDLS, CDR2 YYNGEE.